This T cell receptor beta chain was obtained from a study of T cell responses to AZD1222 COVID-19 vaccine. Produced via immunoSEQ multiplex PCR; TCRdb's table is partial and in-frame only. In the table there are 92,000 or so clones, 85% to 90% of which are singletons. The CDR3 extends over 18 amino acids. V lost 6 bases, J lost 0 bases, and 13 bases stayed unmatched. From germline, CDR1 is MDHEN and CDR2 SYDVKM. The receptor comes from an adult in good health. This chain links TRBV28 with TRBJ2-2; TRBD1 aligns across 7 bases. The starting material was peripheral blood, obtained on day 0 of AZD1222 vaccination. As DNA, the CDR3 is TGTGCCAGCAGGGACTCACAGGGGTTAGGATCGAACACCGGGGAGCTGTTTTTT. This encodes CASRDSQGLGSNTGELFF. Drawing the rest from reference TRBV28 and TRBJ2-2, the complete variable domain is DVKVTQSSRYLVKRTGEKVFLECVQDMDHENMFWYRQDPGLGLRLIYFSYDVKMKEKGDIPEGYSVSREKKERFSLILESASTNQTSMYLCASRDSQGLGSNTGELFFGEGSRLTVL.